The clone carrying this T cell receptor beta chain was counted only a few times. Its ends do not fully match the called genes, so a read error is possible. Semi-nested PCR with Nested Universal Primer A followed constant-region reverse priming of full-length variable regions. TCRdb called the 5' RACE reads again in MiXCR, with one record for every CDR3 protein. The sample has tens of thousands of distinct CDR3 sequences, 22% seen once. Germline assignment: CDR1 SGHVS and CDR2 FNYEAQ. There are 14 residues in the CDR3. Treg sorting used a CD4+CD25+CD127-/low gate. Sequencing was performed on Tregs sorted from a lymph node. The receptor was derived from a female donor with breast cancer. The chain carries TRBV7-6 and TRBJ2-7; 7 bases are shared with TRBD2. Here the CDR3 reads CTSSQTSASYEQYF. Written as DNA, the CDR3 is TGTACCAGCAGCCAAACTAGCGCCTCCTACGAGCAGTACTTC.